Shown below are 21 T cell receptor beta chains from a single sample sequenced in a study of breast tumors, draining lymph nodes, adjacent tissues. Using its own MiXCR run on the multiplex PCR reads, TCRdb lists one record per CDR3 protein. The sample contains some 25,000 distinct CDR3 sequences, almost 70% of which appear only once. The sample comprised tumor-adjacent breast tissue. The receptors were gathered from a female donor with breast cancer. Some clones in this sample may be carry-over from other donors' samples.

The chain employs TRBV7-9 and TRBJ2-3; D may be TRBD1 or TRBD2 (5 bases each). CDR1 is SEHNR, CDR2 FQNEAQ, per germline (reference sequence). V lost 2 bases to trimming and J lost 6 bases, with 15 bases between them. The CDR3 extends over 15 amino acids. CDR3 DNA: TGTGCCAGCAGCTTATTTCTTAGGGGAGTGGATACGCAGTATTTT. This encodes CASSLFLRGVDTQYF.

V gene TRBV7-9 combines with J gene TRBJ2-1; TRBD1 matches 7 bases. The CDR3 sequence is 16 residues long. After removal of 3 bases from V and 2 bases from J, the junction contained 7 bases not matched to a gene. Germline CDR1 is SEHNR and CDR2 is FQNEAQ (reference sequence). CDR3 DNA: TGTGCCAGCAGCTTTCTCGGACAGGCCCCCTACAATGAGCAGTTCTTC. Translated: CASSFLGQAPYNEQFF.

The chain recombines TRBV12-3 or TRBV12-4 with TRBJ2-2; D unclear. The V end lost 5 bases, the J end lost 0 bases, and 22 bases lay between the germline ends. CDR3 length equals 19 residues. CDR3 bases: TGTGCCAGCAGTCATACTCCGGACCGGACCATCGCGAACACCGGGGAGCTGTTTTTT. As protein: CASSHTPDRTIANTGELFF.

The rearrangement joins TRBV10-2 to TRBJ2-3; D not resolved. CDR3 size: 11 residues. Between the trimmed V and J ends, which lost 8 bases and 5 bases, there was a span of 8 bases. From germline, CDR1 is WSHSY and CDR2 SAAADI. In DNA form, the CDR3 reads TGCGCCAGCGCGGACCGAGATACGCAGTATTTT. It encodes CASADRDTQYF.

The chain links TRBV19 to TRBJ2-7; 8 nucleotides align to TRBD2. Germline V gene sequence: CDR1 LNHDA, CDR2 SQIVND (reference sequence). V shed 3 bases, J shed 6 bases, and the junction held 7 bases outside the gene matches. The CDR3 consists of 14 residues. Here the CDR3 reads CASSIAGGSTEQYF. The CDR3 DNA follows: TGTGCCAGTAGTATTGCGGGAGGTTCTACCGAGCAGTACTTC.

The J gene is TRBJ2-1, the V gene TRBV5-5; the D is unclear. V lost 0 bases and J lost 1, with 8 bases in between. The CDR3 sequence is 15 residues long. The germline V gene has CDR1 SGHKS and CDR2 YYEKEE (reference sequence). CDR3 sequence reads: CASSLGSGSYNEQFF. For the CDR3, the DNA is TGTGCCAGCAGCTTGGGTTCTGGATCCTACAATGAGCAGTTCTTC.

The J gene is TRBJ2-1, the V gene TRBV20-1; 12 positions agree with TRBD2. The CDR3 has 15 amino acids. Trimming took 6 bases from V and 8 from J; bases not matched to a gene: 11. The germline V gene has CDR1 DFQATT and CDR2 SNEGSKA (reference sequence). The DNA for the CDR3 is TGCAGTGCACCCGCGCTAGCGGGAGGGCCCCATGAGCAGTTCTTC. Translated: CSAPALAGGPHEQFF.

The chain combines TRBV28 with TRBJ1-4; D is perhaps TRBD1 (5 bases). The CDR3 totals 14 residues. Trimming removed 3 bases from V and 8 bases from J, with 13 bases in between. Per germline, CDR1 MDHEN and CDR2 SYDVKM. CDR3 bases: TGTGCCAGCAGTTTTATGGGGGGTAGGGAAAAACTGTTTTTT. Its protein product is CASSFMGGREKLFF.

This clonotype was recorded only once. The chain recombines TRBV6-4 with TRBJ2-3; 8 nucleotides match TRBD2. Germline CDR1 reads MRHNA; CDR2 reads SNTAGT. Germline trimming cut 0 bases from V and 1 base from J; bases unmatched to any gene: 0. This CDR3 spans 15 amino acids. CDR3 sequence (DNA): TGTGCCAGCAGTGACTCTAGCGGGGGCACAGATACGCAGTATTTT. This sequence encodes CASSDSSGGTDTQYF.

By share, this clonotype ranks as medium-sized. The rearrangement links TRBV20-1 to TRBJ1-2; no reliable D call. The CDR3 loop spans 13 amino acids. V lost 3 bases, J lost 1 base, and 9 bases lay in between. Looked up from germline, CDR1 is DFQATT and CDR2 is SNEGSKA (reference sequence). The CDR3 loop reads CSASLGNNYGYTF. The CDR3 DNA is TGCAGTGCTAGTCTAGGGAATAACTATGGCTACACCTTC.

This clonotype was observed at least ten times. The genes are TRBV5-8 and TRBJ1-6; 9 positions match TRBD1. The CDR3 is 15 residues long. Losses at the gene ends were 4 bases for V and 10 bases for J; bases not matched to a gene: 9. Germline V gives CDR1 SGHTS, CDR2 YDEGEE. The CDR3 reads CASSLKTGGTSPLHF. In DNA form, the CDR3 reads TGTGCCAGCAGCCTAAAGACAGGGGGAACCTCACCCCTCCACTTT.

J is TRBJ2-5 and V is TRBV7-9; D ambiguous. The V end lost 5 bases, the J end lost 0 bases, and 16 bases lay between the germline ends. Germline-derived CDR1 and CDR2 are SEHNR and FQNEAQ (reference sequence). The CDR3 totals 16 residues. CDR3 residues: CASSLFDNSYQETQYF. DNA for the CDR3: TGTGCCAGCAGCCTCTTTGACAACTCGTACCAAGAGACCCAGTACTTC.

The CDR3 spells CASSVDQSRYEQYF. The CDR3 bases are TGTGCCAGCAGCGTAGACCAGAGCAGATACGAGCAGTACTTC. The V call is TRBV9, the J call TRBJ2-7; the D is unclear. Germline CDR1 SGDLS, CDR2 YYNGEE. With 0 bases removed from V and 4 bases from J, the gap between germline ends came to 11 bases. The CDR3 covers 14 residues.

The J gene is TRBJ2-1, the V gene TRBV2; the match to TRBD2 covers 13 bases. The CDR3 sequence is 17 residues long. Looked up from germline, CDR1 is SNHLY and CDR2 is FYNNEI. Trimming at V came to 2 bases and at J to 9 bases, leaving 10 bases not matched to a gene. Written as DNA, the CDR3 is TGTGCCAGCAGTGAATTCTCGACTAGCGGGAGGCAAGGTGAGCAGTTCTTC. This codes for CASSEFSTSGRQGEQFF. Full variable domain (outside the CDR3, taken from reference TRBV2 and TRBJ2-1): EPEVTQTPSHQVTQMGQEVILRCVPISNHLYFYWYRQILGQKVEFLVSFYNNEISEKSEIFDDQFSVERPDGSNFTLKIRSTKLEDSAMYFCASSEFSTSGRQGEQFFGPGTRLTVL.

This clonotype was counted many times. V is TRBV5-1 and J is TRBJ2-2, with 8 bases that match TRBD2. The CDR3 extends over 16 amino acids. The V and J ends lost 0 bases and 0 bases, in that order; junction bases with no gene match: 1. Germline lookup yields CDR1 SGHRS and CDR2 YFSETQ. CDR3 coding DNA: TGCGCCAGCAGCTTGGGACTAGCGACGAACACCGGGGAGCTGTTTTTT. This translates into CASSLGLATNTGELFF.

This clonotype was seen ten or more times. The J gene is TRBJ1-3, the V gene TRBV6-5; the match to TRBD1 covers 10 bases. Germline trimming cut 2 bases from V and 4 bases from J; bases unmatched to any gene: 5. The CDR3 is 16 amino acids. Germline V gene sequence: CDR1 MNHEY, CDR2 SVGAGI. CDR3 in amino acids: CASSYGGTGDGNTIYF. The CDR3 DNA reads as TGTGCCAGCAGTTACGGGGGGACAGGGGACGGAAACACCATATATTTT.

The CDR3 DNA follows: TGTGCCAGCAGCGTAATGTCGGGACAGGGGATGTCAGATACGCAGTATTTT. Its protein product is CASSVMSGQGMSDTQYF. This chain links TRBV9 with TRBJ2-3, with TRBD1 matching 10 bases. The germline gives CDR1 SGDLS, CDR2 YYNGEE. J lost 4 bases, V lost 1 base, and 9 bases had no gene match. The CDR3 sequence is 17 residues long.

The chain recombines TRBV6-5 with TRBJ2-2, with D perhaps given as TRBD1 or TRBD2 (5 bases each). The CDR3 covers 15 residues. The germline V gene encodes CDR1 MNHEY and CDR2 SVGAGI. V lost 1 base and J 5 bases, leaving 11 bases between the germline ends. The CDR3, as DNA: TGTGCCAGCAGTTACTTCGGGGCGCAAACCGGGGAGCTGTTTTTT. It translates to CASSYFGAQTGELFF.

This clonotype was seen just once. The rearrangement uses TRBV7-9 and TRBJ2-7; 7 positions agree with TRBD1. Germline V gene sequence: CDR1 SEHNR, CDR2 FQNEAQ (reference sequence). The junction had 1 base not matched to a gene; V was cut back by 3 bases and J by 5 bases. This CDR3 spans 12 amino acids. CDR3 protein: CASSLTGNEQYF. DNA of the CDR3: TGTGCCAGCAGCTTGACAGGGAACGAGCAGTACTTC.

This clonotype was recorded only once. The chain combines TRBV9 with TRBJ2-5; TRBD2 is a possible D gene (6 bases). Germline values: CDR1 SGDLS, CDR2 YYNGEE. V was pared by 2 bases and J by 5 bases, with 16 bases between. The CDR3 extends over 15 amino acids. The CDR3 DNA follows: TGTGCCAGCAGCGTTAGCCCTAGCGAGGCGGAGACCCAGTACTTC. Its protein product is CASSVSPSEAETQYF.

The rearrangement joins TRBV27 to TRBJ2-1; maybe TRBD2 (6 bases). Germline CDR1 is MNHEY and CDR2 is SMNVEV (reference sequence). The V end was cut by 3 bases, the J end by 15 bases, with 12 bases between. The CDR3 length is 11 residues. In nucleotides, the CDR3 is TGTGCCAGCAGTTTTAACGGGAGACGGTTCTTC. Amino acid sequence: CASSFNGRRFF.